Below, 21 T cell receptor beta chains from the same sample are listed, as sequenced in a study of T cell clones after liver transplantation. The data were produced by immunoSEQ multiplex PCR, yet TCRdb's version contains in-frame clones alone and is incomplete. Among tens of thousands of clones, around 70% were seen once, and the ten largest hold around 9.7%. Sample: CD4+ T cells from blood, taken at the 22-month timepoint. The receptors here all came from a human patient who received a liver transplant. Some T cells here may be from the graft donor.

The CDR3 loop reads CASTDTFSNQPQHF. CDR3 DNA: TGTGCCAGCACAGACACATTTAGCAATCAGCCCCAGCATTTT. The chain recombines TRBV6-1 with TRBJ1-5, with D unresolved. Trimming took 7 bases from V and 0 from J, leaving 10 bases between them. Germline lookup yields CDR1 MNHNS and CDR2 SASEGT. This CDR3 contains 14 residues.

The rearrangement uses TRBV5-6 and TRBJ2-5; the match to TRBD1 covers 9 bases. In germline, CDR1 is SGHDT, CDR2 YYEEEE. Trimming took 3 bases from V and 4 from J; bases not matched to a gene: 7. This CDR3 has 15 residues. DNA of the CDR3: TGTGCCAGCAGCTCCCGTTTGACAGGGGGAGAGACCCAGTACTTC. Its translation is CASSSRLTGGETQYF.

This rearrangement joins TRBV4-2 to TRBJ2-7; 11 bases fit TRBD1. Trimming took 1 base from V and 7 from J; bases not matched to a gene: 6. CDR1 LGHNA and CDR2 YNFKEQ come from the germline V gene. The CDR3 is made up of 15 amino acids. This chain's CDR3 is CASSQVGQGANEQYF. In DNA form, the CDR3 reads TGTGCCAGCAGCCAAGTTGGACAGGGGGCGAATGAGCAGTACTTC.

The chain combines TRBV7-2 with TRBJ2-1; D call uncertain. Germline-derived CDR1 and CDR2 are SGHTA and FQGNSA. This CDR3 region has 10 residues. V was shortened by 8 bases and J by 5 bases, with 4 bases between the two germline ends. DNA for the CDR3: TGTGCCAGCGGAAACAATGAGCAGTTCTTC. Translated, it gives CASGNNEQFF.

This clone has a handful of counts. CDR3 in amino acids: CASSDSQGANSPLHF. Written as DNA, the CDR3 is TGTGCCAGCAGTGACTCACAGGGGGCGAATTCACCCCTCCACTTT. J is TRBJ1-6 and V is TRBV6-4; 9 bases are shared with TRBD1. J lost 7 bases, V lost 0 bases, and 1 base had no gene match. Germline-derived CDR1 and CDR2 are MRHNA and SNTAGT. The CDR3 contains 15 residues.

This clone was recorded a few times. The CDR3 bases are TGTGCCAGCACCACGGACGGGTACGAGCAGTACTTC. Translated: CASTTDGYEQYF. The chain joins TRBV6-1 to TRBJ2-7; D not resolved. This CDR3 has 12 residues. Trimming shortened V by 7 bases and J by 4 bases, and 11 bases separated the two germline ends. The V gene's germline CDR1 is MNHNS and CDR2 SASEGT.

This rearrangement joins TRBV7-8 to TRBJ1-4, with 7 bases aligning to TRBD1. This CDR3 region has 16 residues. Germline loops: CDR1 SGHVS, CDR2 FQNEAQ. V dropped 5 bases and J dropped 5; count of bases not matched to a gene: 11. The CDR3 DNA reads TGTGCCAGCAGCCCCAGGCCGGGACAGCAGAATGAAAAACTGTTTTTT. Amino acid sequence: CASSPRPGQQNEKLFF.

This chain uses TRBV4-1 with TRBJ1-1, with 8 nucleotides matching TRBD1. The V gene end was trimmed by 6 bases and the J gene end by 1 base; junction bases not matched to a gene: 4. This CDR3 comprises 14 residues. Germline values: CDR1 MGHRA, CDR2 YSYEKL. CDR3 region: CASSRQGTNTEAFF. In DNA, the CDR3 is TGCGCCAGCAGTCGACAGGGGACGAACACTGAAGCTTTCTTT.

This chain uses TRBV28 with TRBJ1-1; TRBD1 matches at 7 bases. The CDR3 length is 14 residues. V trimming: 2 bases; J trimming: 8 bases; junction bases outside the gene matches: 8. CDR1 and CDR2 from the germline V gene are MDHEN and SYDVKM. CDR3 sequence reads: CASSLGARGTEAFF. The DNA of the CDR3 is TGTGCCAGCAGTTTAGGGGCCAGGGGGACCGAAGCTTTCTTT.

This clone is labeled medium-sized. The chain links TRBV6-5 to TRBJ2-5; 7 nucleotides agree with TRBD1. The trim removed 6 bases at V and 4 bases at J, leaving 5 bases unmatched. CDR3 length equals 13 residues. CDR1 MNHEY and CDR2 SVGAGI come from the germline V gene. The CDR3 nucleotides read TGTGCCAGCAGAGGAAGGGGGCGAGAGACCCAGTACTTC. This gives the protein CASRGRGRETQYF.

This clone has only one observation. The CDR3 sequence: CASSFRDRDREQYF. In DNA form, the CDR3 reads TGTGCCAGCAGCTTCCGGGACAGGGATCGCGAGCAGTACTTC. The rearrangement links TRBV7-2 to TRBJ2-7; 9 positions agree with TRBD1. With 3 bases clipped from V and 6 bases from J, the junction kept 6 bases outside the gene matches. CDR1 is SGHTA and CDR2 is FQGNSA in the germline V gene. The CDR3 totals 14 residues. The complete variable domain, with remaining parts taken from reference TRBV7-2 and TRBJ2-7, reads GAGVSQSPSNKVTEKGKDVELRCDPISGHTALYWYRQSLGQGLEFLIYFQGNSAPDKSGLPSDRFSAERTGGSVSTLTIQRTQQEDSAVYLCASSFRDRDREQYFGPGTRLTVT.

As DNA, the CDR3 is TGTGCCAGCAGCCAGGGACAGGGGGAGAACACTGAAGCTTTCTTT. Its protein is CASSQGQGENTEAFF. This rearrangement joins TRBV4-2 to TRBJ1-1; 11 bases are shared with TRBD1. The CDR3 length is 15 residues. V lost 3 bases and J lost 1; bases outside the gene matches: 1. Per the germline V gene, CDR1 is LGHNA and CDR2 is YNFKEQ.

This chain links TRBV18 with TRBJ1-2; 7 nucleotides align to TRBD1. Germline CDR1 is KGHSH and CDR2 is LQKENI. CDR3 length equals 15 residues. V lost 2 bases and J lost 3; bases outside the gene matches: 6. The CDR3 DNA reads as TGTGCCAGCTCACCATCAGGACAGGAAGACTATGGCTACACCTTC. Its translation is CASSPSGQEDYGYTF.

The rearrangement joins TRBV5-8 to TRBJ2-1; tentatively, D is TRBD1 or TRBD2 (6 bases each). V gave up 2 bases and J gave up 9 bases, with 9 bases separating them. The germline V gene encodes CDR1 SGHTS and CDR2 YDEGEE. The CDR3 spans 12 residues. CDR3 DNA sequence: TGTGCCAGCAGCTTCGAGGGGGGTGAGCAGTTCTTC. The encoded protein is CASSFEGGEQFF.

The J gene is TRBJ2-1, the V gene TRBV19, with a possible D match to TRBD1 (6 bases). The CDR3 runs to 16 residues. Looked up from germline, CDR1 is LNHDA and CDR2 is SQIVND (reference sequence). The V end lost 1 base, the J end lost 5 bases, and 15 bases lay between the germline ends. CDR3 coding DNA: TGTGCCAGTAGTATAGTCCGGGGCGAGGGGGACAATGAGCAGTTCTTC. It encodes CASSIVRGEGDNEQFF.

The chain couples TRBV28 to TRBJ2-3, with D unresolved. Germline V gene data show CDR1 as MDHEN and CDR2 as SYDVKM. The CDR3 runs to 13 residues. Trimming took off 5 bases at V and 2 bases at J, with 8 bases between the two ends. The CDR3 bases are TGTGCCAGCAGTACCAGGTTCACAGATACGCAGTATTTT. The encoded protein is CASSTRFTDTQYF.

The rearrangement links TRBV6-1 to TRBJ2-7; D remains unclear. The CDR3 covers 11 residues. The ends were cut back, 4 bases at V and 7 bases at J, with 8 bases in the middle. The germline V gene encodes CDR1 MNHNS and CDR2 SASEGT. The CDR3 coding sequence is TGTGCCAGCAGTGGGTTGGAGGAGCAGTACTTC. This codes for CASSGLEEQYF.

In its sample, this clone was seen once. The chain employs TRBV7-2 and TRBJ1-3; D is unresolved. V was clipped by 2 bases and J by 0 bases, with 8 bases between them. Germline-derived CDR1 and CDR2 are SGHTA and FQGNSA. The CDR3 extends over 15 amino acids. Written as DNA, the CDR3 is TGTGCCAGCAGCTTAATAGGGTTCTCTGGAAACACCATATATTTT. Translating gives CASSLIGFSGNTIYF.

The chain links TRBV29-1 to TRBJ1-3; D is unresolved. Germline CDR1 SQVTM, CDR2 ANQGSEA. CDR3 length: 17 amino acids. Trimming took 6 bases from V and 3 from J, leaving 24 bases between them. The CDR3 here is CSVESGVGEWNGNTIYF. In nucleotides, the CDR3 is TGCAGCGTCGAAAGTGGGGTCGGTGAATGGAATGGAAACACCATATATTTT.

The chain joins TRBV5-1 to TRBJ2-3; D perhaps matches TRBD1 (6 bases). The CDR3 runs to 15 residues. Per the germline V gene, CDR1 is SGHRS and CDR2 is YFSETQ. Trimming took off 1 base at V and 4 bases at J, with 13 bases between the two ends. The CDR3 DNA sequence: TGCGCCAGCAGCTTGAGTTTACAGGGCCCAGATACGCAGTATTTT. This gives the protein CASSLSLQGPDTQYF.

The chain links TRBV6-5 to TRBJ1-5, with TRBD1 as a possible D gene (5 bases). The CDR3 sequence is 15 residues long. V lost 0 bases and J lost 3, with 9 bases in between. Germline values: CDR1 MNHEY, CDR2 SVGAGI. DNA of the CDR3: TGTGCCAGCAGTTACTCGGGGCAGATCAATCAGCCCCAGCATTTT. Translated: CASSYSGQINQPQHF.